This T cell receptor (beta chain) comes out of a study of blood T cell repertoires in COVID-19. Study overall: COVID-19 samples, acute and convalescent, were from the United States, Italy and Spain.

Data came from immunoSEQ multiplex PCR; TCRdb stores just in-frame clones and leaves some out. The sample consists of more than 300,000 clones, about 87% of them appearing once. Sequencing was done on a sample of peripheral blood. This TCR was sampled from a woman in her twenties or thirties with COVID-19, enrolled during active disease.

The CDR3 region is CASSLWDRFTEAFF. The DNA of the CDR3 is TGCGCCAGCAGCTTATGGGACAGATTCACTGAAGCTTTCTTT. The chain has TRBV5-1 and TRBJ1-1; 7 nucleotides agree with TRBD1. The CDR3 is 14 amino acids. The germline V gene encodes CDR1 SGHRS and CDR2 YFSETQ. Unmatched junction bases numbered 5, after V lost 2 bases and J lost 4 bases.